A selection of T cell receptor beta chains follows, all from one sample in a study of blood T cell repertoires in COVID-19. Only in-frame clones appear in the TCRdb table, and some are missing; sequencing was by immunoSEQ multiplex PCR. The sample lists around 340,000 clones; about 86% were seen once. The sample taken for sequencing was peripheral blood. The receptors were gathered from a man aged 30 to 39 with active or convalescent COVID-19. Both conserved end residues are part of each CDR3. The D gene is left open where the match is weak. Clone size appears in some rows only: once, few, many, or a class for an expanded clone.

V,D,J,size,CDR3,DNA
TRBV18,NA,TRBJ2-7,NA,CASSSRDTTYEQYF,TGTGCCAGCTCATCCCGAGACACAACCTACGAGCAGTACTTC
TRBV29-1,TRBD1,TRBJ1-1,NA,CSATGEITEAFF,TGCAGCGCAACAGGGGAGATCACTGAAGCTTTCTTT
TRBV9,NA,TRBJ1-6,NA,CASSPQTENSPLHF,TGTGCCAGCAGCCCCCAGACGGAGAATTCACCCCTCCACTTT
TRBV18,NA,TRBJ2-5,few,CASSPPGSYQETQYF,TGTGCCAGCTCACCACCGGGCAGCTACCAAGAGACCCAGTACTTC
TRBV4-1,TRBD1,TRBJ1-4,NA,CASSQDQTGKGGEKLFF,TGCGCCAGCAGCCAAGACCAGACAGGGAAGGGTGGTGAAAAACTGTTTTTT
TRBV9,TRBD2,TRBJ2-7,NA,CASSPGLAGEQYF,TGTGCCAGCAGCCCTGGACTAGCGGGGGAGCAGTACTTC
TRBV20-1,NA,TRBJ1-2,NA,CSAGYGYTF,TGCAGTGCCGGCTATGGCTACACCTTC
TRBV6-5,NA,TRBJ2-1,NA,CASSSRWRGNEQFF,TGTGCCAGCAGCAGCAGGTGGAGGGGCAATGAGCAGTTCTTC
TRBV18,NA,TRBJ1-5,once,CASSRQGQDQPQHF,TGTGCCAGCTCACGGCAGGGGCAAGATCAGCCCCAGCATTTT
TRBV11-3,TRBD1,TRBJ1-2,NA,CASSVNRGGYTF,TGTGCCAGCAGCGTCAACAGGGGGGGCTACACCTTC
TRBV5-1,TRBD1,TRBJ2-2,NA,CASRETGTGVGGELFF,TGCGCCAGCAGAGAAACCGGGACAGGGGTAGGCGGGGAGCTGTTTTTT
TRBV4-1,NA,TRBJ1-2,NA,CASSQGDYGYTF,TGCGCCAGCAGCCAAGGCGACTATGGCTACACCTTC
TRBV5-6,TRBD1,TRBJ1-4,NA,CASGTQGAGEKLFF,TGTGCCAGCGGCACTCAGGGGGCCGGTGAAAAACTGTTTTTT
TRBV28,NA,TRBJ2-7,NA,CASRDTSPGYEQYF,TGTGCCAGCAGGGATACTAGTCCCGGGTACGAGCAGTACTTC
TRBV6-9,NA,TRBJ1-2,NA,CASSFPLHYGYTF,TGTGCCAGCAGTTTCCCACTACACTATGGCTACACCTTC
TRBV11-2,NA,TRBJ2-1,few,CASSLTTFDSYNEQFF,TGTGCCAGCAGCTTGACGACTTTCGACTCCTACAATGAGCAGTTCTTC
TRBV6-1,TRBD1,TRBJ1-3,NA,CASSALTGVAGNTIYF,TGTGCCAGCAGTGCCTTGACAGGGGTGGCTGGAAACACCATATATTTT
TRBV5-6,NA,TRBJ1-2,NA,CASSLAGVANYGYTF,TGTGCCAGCAGCTTGGCGGGGGTCGCTAACTATGGCTACACCTTC
TRBV5-1,NA,TRBJ2-7,NA,CASSLVRPLF,TGCGCCAGCAGCTTAGTCAGGCCTTTATTC
TRBV29-1,NA,TRBJ1-1,once,CSVREPEAFF,TGCAGCGTTAGGGAGCCTGAAGCTTTCTTT
TRBV27,NA,TRBJ2-7,few,CASRVIRLSGGEQYF,TGTGCCAGCAGAGTAATCCGGCTCTCAGGAGGCGAGCAGTACTTC
TRBV5-1,TRBD2,TRBJ2-7,once,CASSWGGLLAETSYEQYF,TGCGCCAGCAGCTGGGGGGGATTACTAGCGGAGACCTCCTACGAGCAGTACTTC
TRBV25-1,TRBD2,TRBJ2-1,NA,CASSDFGLAGASFF,TGTGCCAGCAGTGACTTTGGGCTAGCGGGGGCGTCATTCTTC
TRBV30,NA,TRBJ2-5,NA,CAWSGGDQETQYF,TGTGCCTGGAGCGGCGGAGACCAAGAGACCCAGTACTTC
TRBV24-1,TRBD1,TRBJ1-5,NA,CATSDWTGGNQPQHF,TGTGCCACCAGTGATTGGACAGGCGGGAATCAGCCCCAGCATTTT
TRBV30,TRBD2,TRBJ2-2,NA,CAWTSGGARNGELFF,TGTGCCTGGACGTCCGGGGGGGCCAGGAACGGGGAGCTGTTTTTT
TRBV7-6,NA,TRBJ1-4,NA,CASRRAQGYNEKLFF,TGTGCCAGCAGGCGAGCGCAGGGTTATAATGAAAAACTGTTTTTT
TRBV7-8,TRBD1,TRBJ2-7,NA,CASSPRDRGSYEQYF,TGTGCCAGCAGTCCCCGGGACAGGGGATCGTACGAGCAGTACTTC
TRBV28,TRBD1,TRBJ1-4,NA,CASSWDRDEKLFF,TGTGCCAGCAGTTGGGACAGGGATGAAAAACTGTTTTTT
TRBV28,NA,TRBJ2-7,once,CASSSVWGDEQYF,TGTGCTAGCTCCTCAGTGTGGGGCGACGAGCAGTACTTC
TRBV28,TRBD1,TRBJ1-5,NA,CASSLSTGNSNQPQHF,TGTGCCAGCAGTCTTTCGACAGGGAATAGCAATCAGCCCCAGCATTTT
TRBV19,TRBD2,TRBJ2-1,NA,CASSATSGSWNEQFF,TGTGCCAGTAGTGCGACTAGCGGGAGCTGGAATGAGCAGTTCTTC
TRBV6-4,TRBD2,TRBJ2-2,NA,CASSAGTSGRSSGELFF,TGTGCCAGCAGTGCCGGGACTAGCGGGAGGTCGTCCGGGGAGCTGTTTTTT
TRBV15,TRBD1,TRBJ2-7,once,CATSREGGWDRASEQYF,TGTGCCACCAGCAGAGAGGGGGGATGGGACAGGGCCTCCGAGCAGTACTTC
TRBV6-5,NA,TRBJ1-5,NA,CASSPGSEGNQPQHF,TGTGCCAGCAGTCCCGGGAGCGAGGGCAATCAGCCCCAGCATTTT
TRBV11-3,NA,TRBJ1-2,NA,CASSLEEGGYGYTF,TGTGCCAGCAGCTTGGAGGAGGGCGGCTATGGCTACACCTTC
TRBV11-2,TRBD2,TRBJ2-1,NA,CASSPLAGGTYEQFF,TGTGCCAGCAGTCCCCTAGCGGGTGGGACTTATGAGCAGTTCTTC
TRBV3-1/TRBV3-2,TRBD1,TRBJ1-3,NA,CASSLKRGPGNTIYF,TGTGCCAGCAGCCTGAAGAGGGGGCCTGGAAACACCATATATTTT
TRBV5-1,NA,TRBJ2-1,NA,CASSLVGGSYNEQFF,TGCGCCAGCAGCTTGGTAGGGGGTTCCTACAATGAGCAGTTCTTC
TRBV19,NA,TRBJ1-6,NA,CASSNQGRSPLHF,TGTGCCAGTAGTAACCAGGGGAGATCACCCCTCCACTTT
TRBV19,TRBD2,TRBJ2-5,NA,CASSGRAMRQETQYF,TGTGCCAGTAGCGGGAGGGCCATGAGGCAAGAGACCCAGTACTTC
TRBV5-4,NA,TRBJ2-1,NA,CASSLDSSYNEQFF,TGTGCCAGCAGCTTGGACAGTTCCTACAATGAGCAGTTCTTC
TRBV5-1,NA,TRBJ2-5,NA,CASSLWGQVGETQYF,TGCGCCAGCAGCTTGTGGGGCCAGGTCGGGGAGACCCAGTACTTC
TRBV4-3,NA,TRBJ2-3,NA,CASSQATGKTDTQYF,TGCGCCAGCAGCCAAGCCACAGGGAAGACAGATACGCAGTATTTT
TRBV15,NA,TRBJ2-3,NA,CATSPRGHQTDTQYF,TGTGCCACCAGCCCCCGCGGGCACCAAACAGATACGCAGTATTTT
TRBV6-5,TRBD1,TRBJ2-3,NA,CASSSDRATDTQYF,TGTGCCAGCAGTTCCGACAGGGCCACAGATACGCAGTATTTT
TRBV2,TRBD1,TRBJ1-1,NA,CATTRQGGTEAFF,TGTGCCACCACACGACAGGGCGGTACTGAAGCTTTCTTT
TRBV7-2,NA,TRBJ2-1,NA,CASSLARGDEQFF,TGTGCCAGCAGCTTAGCGCGCGGCGATGAGCAGTTCTTC
TRBV7-8,NA,TRBJ1-1,NA,CASSLAAGNTEAFF,TGTGCCAGCAGCTTAGCGGCGGGGAACACTGAAGCTTTCTTT
TRBV7-2,TRBD1,TRBJ1-5,NA,CASSGRDSEEPQHF,TGTGCCAGCAGCGGCCGGGACAGTGAGGAGCCCCAGCATTTT